This T cell receptor beta chain is drawn from a study of blood T cell repertoires in COVID-19. Turning to the study itself: Collection of acute and convalescent COVID-19 samples took place in the United States, Italy and Spain.

Germline V lookup: CDR1 MDHEN, CDR2 SYDVKM. The V end lost 6 bases, the J end lost 6 bases, and 15 bases lay between the germline ends. The length of the CDR3 is 14 residues. Original analysis: Scientists estimated how many nucleated cells there were by amplifying reference gene primers. Method: immunoSEQ multiplex PCR; TCRdb's copy keeps in-frame clones and lacks some. V, J and clone size were drawn from that table, and D and trimming were deduced from the DNA. The repertoire includes approximately 200,000 clones, 80% of them detected once, and around 5.4% sits in the top ten. The V gene is TRBV28, the J gene TRBJ1-5; maybe TRBD1 (6 bases). The sequenced sample was peripheral blood. The source of this sequence is a human donor in a cohort sampled during active COVID-19. The CDR3, as DNA: TGTGCCAGCAGCACGGGACATCCGGGTCAGCCCCAGCATTTT. It encodes CASSTGHPGQPQHF.